Here is one T cell receptor (beta chain) with its context. This clone came up a few times. Its antigen remains unidentified. Nothing much larger sits one base from this clone, and base qualities are not available. The data originate from a study of blood T cell repertoires in COVID-19 (dated by TCRdb to the early 2020s). For the wider study: Samples from collaborators originated in the United States, Italy and Spain and spanned both the acute and convalescent phases of COVID-19. Samples were obtained from the ongoing ImmuneRACE study (first 160 participants) and from 1,254 subjects provided by 6 global collaborators. A freely available public database, intended as a resource for researchers studying the immune response to SARS-CoV-2, is where the repertoires were released. HLA class I and class II types, where available, came from metadata supplied by the sample provider rather than from assay-based typing. The material from the prospective study consisted of cDNA or gDNA derived from T cells, B-cell-depleted T cells, or PBMCs. Subjects who had been exposed to COVID-19, were actively infected with it, or had recovered from it provided the deeply sampled blood TCRbeta repertoires that made up the dataset. The sample metadata nearly always contained a de-identified subject ID, COVID-19 status, age in years and sex. General study outcomes and caveats: Clinical and demographic metadata were provided uncurated, with the amount varying by source and participant.

The immunoSEQ Assay, a bias-controlled multiplex PCR, was used to amplify TCRbeta CDR3 regions from genomic DNA. The original pipeline was this. Nucleated cell counts per sample were estimated from amplification of reference gene primers within the assay. To quantify the absolute abundance of each unique TCRbeta CDR3 rearrangement, sequence reads were collapsed and filtered. For each sample, productive Simpson clonality was calculated as the square root of Simpson's diversity index across productive rearrangements. Imported from immuneACCESS, the table was reduced by TCRdb to in-frame sequences with V and J called. These copies leave out some clones; in studies compared against another copy, an unresolved V gene accounts for under half, and the cause of the remainder is not known. V and J calls and clone size are given by that table; D and trimming were obtained from the DNA. Recorded for this sample are about 190,000 clones; approximately 84% of them occurred a single time. Approximately 5.1% of the sample comes from the top ten.

Per the germline V gene, MGHDK is the CDR1 and SYGVNS is the CDR2. Trimming removed 1 base from V and 3 bases from J, leaving 19 bases between the germline ends. The cysteine opens and the phenylalanine closes a CDR3 of 17 amino acids. The read is trimmed to its CDR3 DNA, 51 bases read in frame from base 1. Collaborating institutions collected whole blood in K2EDTA tubes following their own protocols. For TCRbeta analysis, collaborator samples were shipped as frozen whole blood, as isolated PBMCs, or as DNA extracted from either sample type. The clonotype was recovered from a woman aged 70-85 years with active or convalescent COVID-19. What was sequenced was peripheral blood. The V and J genes are TRBV25-1 and TRBJ2-7, with an unclear D gene assignment. The CDR3 in this case is CASSELITTGSIYEQYF. The sequence in DNA is TGTGCCAGCAGTGAATTGATCACCACGGGTAGTATCTACGAGCAGTACTTC.